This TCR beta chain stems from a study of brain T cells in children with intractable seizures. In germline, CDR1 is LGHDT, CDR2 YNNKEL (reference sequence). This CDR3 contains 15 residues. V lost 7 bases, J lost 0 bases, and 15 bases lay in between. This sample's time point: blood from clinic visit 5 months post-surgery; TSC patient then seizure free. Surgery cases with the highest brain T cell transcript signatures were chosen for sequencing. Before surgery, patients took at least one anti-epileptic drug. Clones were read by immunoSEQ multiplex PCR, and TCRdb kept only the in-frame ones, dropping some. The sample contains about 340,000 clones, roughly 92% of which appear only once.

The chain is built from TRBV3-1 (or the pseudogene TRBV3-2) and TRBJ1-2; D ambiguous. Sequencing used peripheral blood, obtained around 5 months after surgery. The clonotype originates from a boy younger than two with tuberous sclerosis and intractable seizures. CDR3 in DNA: TGTGCCAGCACCCCCGCGGAGGGAGCTAACTATGGCTACACCTTC. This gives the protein CASTPAEGANYGYTF.